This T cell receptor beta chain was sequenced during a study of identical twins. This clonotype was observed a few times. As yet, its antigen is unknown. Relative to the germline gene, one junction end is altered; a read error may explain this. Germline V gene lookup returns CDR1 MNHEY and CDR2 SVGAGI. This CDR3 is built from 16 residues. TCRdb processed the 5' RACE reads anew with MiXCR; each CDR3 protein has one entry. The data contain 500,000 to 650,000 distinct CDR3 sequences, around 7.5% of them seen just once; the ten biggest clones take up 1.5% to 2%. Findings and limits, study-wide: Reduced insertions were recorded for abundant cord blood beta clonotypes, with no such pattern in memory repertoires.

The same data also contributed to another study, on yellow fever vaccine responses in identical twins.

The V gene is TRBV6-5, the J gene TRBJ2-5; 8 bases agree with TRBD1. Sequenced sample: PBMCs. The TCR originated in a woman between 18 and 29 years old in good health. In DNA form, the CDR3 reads TGTGCCATCAGTTTCTTTCCGACAGGGGACTTGGAGACCCAGTACTTC. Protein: CAISFFPTGDLETQYF.